The rows below give T cell receptor beta chains drawn from one sample of a study of blood T cell repertoires in COVID-19. Data came from immunoSEQ multiplex PCR; TCRdb stores just in-frame clones and leaves some out. The sample carries fewer than 350,000 clones, approximately 85% recorded once. Sequenced sample: PBMCs or T cells enriched from blood (not recorded which). The receptors shown here come from a man aged 25 to 40 who had recovered from COVID-19. The conserved cysteine and the conserved F or W are not part of the CDR3 here.

CDR3 protein	V gene
SVWEVTEAF	TRBV29-1
ASSRQGYNQPQH	TRBV6-2/TRBV6-3
ASNPGGQPPYEQY	TRBV11-2
ASSTVARNEQF	TRBV9
ASSVGNSGEETQY	TRBV9
AWSVLAGSYNEQF	TRBV30
ASRQGASYNEQF	TRBV19
AWRGADGYT	TRBV30
ASSQDYPGTGGNIQY	TRBV4-1
ASSPSSTGVYGYT	TRBV18
ASSPQTGRLNTEAF	TRBV18
ASSEDRGNYEQY	TRBV2
ASRYGTGVVYEQY	TRBV7-8
ASSMRAGEAF	TRBV19
ASSRVPYEQY	TRBV7-9
ASSLVEGANYGYT	TRBV5-6
SARSGTEAF	TRBV20-1
ASSSASTSGNTIY	TRBV7-9
ASSQDVGTGRGAKNIQY	TRBV4-3
ASSPSTDTQY	TRBV19
SAAGGGGYT	TRBV20-1
ASSVDRGNTGELF	TRBV5-1
ASSPGTGGYVGYT	TRBV5-1
ASSQVGGGDTDTQY	TRBV4-3
ATSDSGDGTDTQY	TRBV24-1
ASSPDRAGANVLT	TRBV7-6
ASSRQGMNTEAF	TRBV27
ASSPGTGTEAF	TRBV5-1
ASSRTGGIDTQY	TRBV6-2/TRBV6-3
ATSRNPTPESQPQH	TRBV15
ASSLRAGYSSGANVLT	TRBV19
ASSPRTSGGAYEQY	TRBV5-1
ASSLQQGASYEQY	TRBV5-1
ASSLGRTNEQF	TRBV11-2
ASSLAGGPQETQY	TRBV5-1
ASRPTGSGANVLT	TRBV7-2
AYCSMAERETNYGYT	TRBV30
ASSQGQGQVNQPQH	TRBV4-2
ASSPNPGSSGNTIY	TRBV18
ATSRGGGTGDRETQY	TRBV15
ASSLWASNQPQH	TRBV7-2
ASGLMITGSSNQPQH	TRBV12-5
ASSSTRGLDQPQH	TRBV7-2
ASSSQGGTEAF	TRBV7-9
ASSLGGPALNEQF	TRBV5-1
ASSTGQGSYGYT	TRBV5-1
ATSDLRGTGRNEQF	TRBV24-1
ATSDLVGGRNTIY	TRBV24-1
ASSTPGGTGELF	TRBV19
ASGKRLRAAAYEQY	TRBV27
ASSPNRVLDSPLH	TRBV18
ASSIRDSEYSGNTIY	TRBV19